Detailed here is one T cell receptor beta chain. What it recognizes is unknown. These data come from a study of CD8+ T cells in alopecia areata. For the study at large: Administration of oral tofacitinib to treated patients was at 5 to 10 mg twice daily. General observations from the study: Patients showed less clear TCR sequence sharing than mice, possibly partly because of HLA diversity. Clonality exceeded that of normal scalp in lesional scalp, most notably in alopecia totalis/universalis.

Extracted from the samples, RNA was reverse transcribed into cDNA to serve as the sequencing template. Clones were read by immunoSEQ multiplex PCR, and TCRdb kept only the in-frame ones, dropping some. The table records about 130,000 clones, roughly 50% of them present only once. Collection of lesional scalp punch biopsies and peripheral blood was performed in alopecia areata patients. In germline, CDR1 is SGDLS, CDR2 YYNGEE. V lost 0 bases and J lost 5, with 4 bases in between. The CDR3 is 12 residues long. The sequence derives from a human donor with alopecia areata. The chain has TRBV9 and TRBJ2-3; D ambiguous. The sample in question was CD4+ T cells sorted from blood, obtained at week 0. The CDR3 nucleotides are TGTGCCAGCAGCGTAGTAGGAGATACGCAGTATTTT. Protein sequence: CASSVVGDTQYF.